The source of this T cell receptor beta chain is a study of T cell repertoires in cytomegalovirus infection (dated by TCRdb to between 2018 and 2021). With regard to the full study: Because public TCR beta signatures pointed to carriage of CMV infection together with the matching HLA type, the HLA type of each donor mattered for the analysis.

The study at large found these results: The ex vivo response was dominated by HLA-C-restricted CMV-specific TCR beta clonotypes, which also provided the single most frequent clonotype in two of eight donors. Cumulative frequency of public TCR beta family members discriminated carriers of CMV infection plus the relevant HLA type in this cohort and an independent roughly 330-donor cohort.

The data were produced on an Illumina HiSeq 1500. TCRdb trimmed public reads at Q25 via fastp, called clones via MiXCR and kept in-frame beta chains. One record per CDR3 amino acid sequence lists the most common genes and DNA. The table for this sample lists around 210,000 distinct CDR3 sequences; approximately 7% of them were counted only once. The biggest ten clones account for 5.5% to 8% of the sample. Concerning this clonotype itself: The antigen this receptor binds is unknown. Per-base quality was not reported, and no clone a single base away is much larger than it.

The receptor was derived from a human donor in good health (CMV status not recorded). Some clones in this sample may be carry-over from other donors' samples. Sequences were obtained from PBMCs.

The CDR3: CSVIGATNEKLFF. The nucleotide sequence reads as follows: TGCAGCGTGATAGGAGCAACTAATGAAAAACTGTTTTTT. The chain is assembled from TRBV29-1 and TRBJ1-4; no D gene call is confident. CDR1 and CDR2 were assigned from the germline V gene as SQVTM and ANQGSEA. The germline ends are 8 bases apart after V is trimmed by 6 bases and J by 0 bases. Taken from cysteine to phenylalanine, the CDR3 has 13 residues. CDR3 DNA only is kept here, 39 bases in frame from base 1.